The text below deals with one TCR beta chain. These data belong to a study of blood T cell repertoires in COVID-19. Per the original data handling: Estimated nucleated cell counts came from reference gene primer amplification. Assay: immunoSEQ multiplex PCR; the TCRdb copy retains only in-frame clones and omits some. For V, J and clone size, that table is used; D and trimming come from the DNA. The top ten clones hold under 3.5% of a sample with approximately 240,000 clones, around 84% of them seen once. The CDR3 contains 15 residues. Unmatched junction bases numbered 4, after V lost 0 bases and J lost 6 bases. The germline V gene encodes CDR1 SEHNR and CDR2 FQNEAQ (reference sequence).

This clonotype originated in a man aged 50 to 60 who had recovered from COVID-19. Material: peripheral blood. The J gene is TRBJ2-1, the V gene TRBV7-9; 8 bases match TRBD2. Here the CDR3 reads CASSLAPGGSNEQFF. Written as DNA, the CDR3 is TGTGCCAGCAGCTTAGCGCCGGGAGGGAGCAATGAGCAGTTCTTC.